This TCR beta chain was captured in a study of blood T cell repertoires in COVID-19 (dated by TCRdb to the early 2020s). In the study overall: Collaborator samples came from the United States, Italy and Spain and covered acute and convalescent phases of COVID-19. The material from the prospective study consisted of cDNA or gDNA derived from T cells, B-cell-depleted T cells, or PBMCs. Deeply sampled blood TCRbeta repertoires from subjects exposed to, actively infected with, or recovered from COVID-19 were included in the dataset. The repertoires were made available in a free public database intended to serve as a resource for research on the immune response to SARS-CoV-2. Samples were obtained from the ongoing ImmuneRACE study (first 160 participants) and from about 1,300 subjects provided by 6 global collaborators. Nearly every sample came with metadata listing a de-identified subject ID, COVID-19 status, age in years and sex. Where available, HLA class I and class II types were taken from metadata supplied by the sample provider and were not determined by assay-based typing. Findings and caveats that apply to the study as a whole: The amount of clinical and demographic metadata varied by source and participant and was provided uncurated.

TCRbeta CDR3 regions were amplified from genomic DNA using the immunoSEQ Assay, a bias-controlled multiplex PCR. The study's processing was this. Within the assay, amplification of reference gene primers was used to estimate how many nucleated cells each sample contained. Sequence reads were collapsed and filtered to measure the absolute abundance of every unique TCRbeta CDR3 rearrangement. For each sample, productive Simpson clonality was calculated as the square root of Simpson's diversity index over productive rearrangements. TCRdb mirrors the immuneACCESS table, restricted to in-frame sequences. Some clones are absent from its copies; in checked studies, under half trace to an unresolved V gene, and the reason for the others is unknown. That table supplies the V and J calls and clone size; D and trimming were determined from the DNA. The sample yields tens of thousands of clones; around nine tenths were counted once. About 2% of the sample is held by the ten biggest clonotypes.

As for this clone: The specificity of this receptor is unknown. No much larger clone is present one base from it, and per-base qualities are unavailable.

V ends up 4 bases short and J 0 bases short, with an unmatched junction base count of 2. The CDR3, from cysteine to phenylalanine, totals 15 residues. The entry retains the CDR3 DNA only, 45 bases that are in frame from base 1. From the germline V gene, CDR1 is MNHEY and CDR2 is SVGAGI. The collaborating institutions used their own protocols to collect whole blood in K2EDTA tubes. For TCRbeta analysis, collaborator samples were shipped as frozen whole blood, as isolated PBMCs, or as DNA extracted from either sample type. The sequence was collected from a man aged 50 to 60 with acute or convalescent COVID-19. The sample was peripheral blood. The chain uses TRBV6-5 and TRBJ2-3, with 9 bases in between that match TRBD2. The DNA sequence reads TGTGCCAGCAGTTGGACTAGCGCTAGCACAGATACGCAGTATTTT. This gives the protein CASSWTSASTDTQYF.